Each of the 8 T cell receptor beta chains below was sequenced from the same sample in a study of T cell responses to AZD1222 COVID-19 vaccine. Sequencing was performed with immunoSEQ multiplex PCR; in TCRdb, only in-frame clones are kept and a portion is missing. This sample's table reports 150,000 or so clones. Sequences were obtained from peripheral blood. These receptors originate from an adult in good health.

This sequence joins TRBV3-1 (or the pseudogene TRBV3-2) and TRBJ2-1, with a weak D call TRBD2 (6 bases). The germline V gene encodes CDR1 LGHDT and CDR2 YNNKEL (reference sequence). The V gene lost 2 bases and the J gene lost 7 bases, with 15 bases spanning the gap. CDR3 length: 15 residues. The CDR3 coding sequence is TGTGCCAGCAGCCAATGGGACTCCCTGGGGAATGAGCAGTTCTTC. Its protein product is CASSQWDSLGNEQFF.

The gene calls are TRBV14 and TRBJ1-1; unclear D gene. Germline lookup yields CDR1 SGHDN and CDR2 FVKESK. The CDR3 runs to 18 residues. V shed 4 bases and J shed 5 bases, with 26 bases lying between them. CDR3 amino acids: CASSRGRPKWGVGTEAFF. The CDR3 DNA is TGTGCCAGCAGCCGAGGGCGGCCGAAGTGGGGTGTGGGGACTGAAGCTTTCTTT. Full variable domain (outside the CDR3, taken from reference TRBV14 and TRBJ1-1): EAGVTQFPSHSVIEKGQTVTLRCDPISGHDNLYWYRRVMGKEIKFLLHFVKESKQDESGMPNNRFLAERTGGTYSTLKVQPAELEDSGVYFCASSRGRPKWGVGTEAFFGQGTRLTVV.

The chain is built from TRBV4-1 and TRBJ1-2; unclear D gene. The V gene lost 4 bases and the J gene lost 2 bases, with 8 bases spanning the gap. The CDR3 sequence is 13 residues long. Germline assignment: CDR1 MGHRA and CDR2 YSYEKL. As DNA, the CDR3 is TGCGCCAGCAGCCCCGGGTACAACTATGGCTACACCTTC. Protein product: CASSPGYNYGYTF.

The V and J genes are TRBV29-1 and TRBJ1-1; D gene ambiguous. In germline, CDR1 is SQVTM, CDR2 ANQGSEA. Trimming took off 3 bases at V and 0 bases at J, with 11 bases between the two ends. The CDR3 is made up of 14 amino acids. CDR3: CSVDEAGMNTEAFF. The CDR3 DNA reads TGCAGCGTTGATGAGGCGGGCATGAACACTGAAGCTTTCTTT. The entire variable domain, with the rest obtained from reference TRBV29-1 and TRBJ1-1, is as follows: SAVISQKPSRDICQRGTSLTIQCQVDSQVTMMFWYRQQPGQSLTLIATANQGSEATYESGFVIDKFPISRPNLTFSTLTVSNMSPEDSSIYLCSVDEAGMNTEAFFGQGTRLTVV.

CDR3 in amino acids: CASIEAGRGNTIYF. The CDR3 region has the DNA TGTGCCAGCATAGAGGCGGGTCGAGGAAACACCATATATTTT. The genes are TRBV28 and TRBJ1-3; D not certain. This CDR3 has 14 residues. The ends were cut back, 7 bases at V and 4 bases at J, with 14 bases in the middle. The germline gives CDR1 MDHEN, CDR2 SYDVKM.

This rearrangement joins TRBV5-6 to TRBJ1-3; maybe TRBD1 (5 bases). Germline loops: CDR1 SGHDT, CDR2 YYEEEE. There are 15 residues in the CDR3. The V gene lost 4 bases and the J gene lost 0 bases, with 11 bases spanning the gap. CDR3 amino acids: CASSDEQVSGNTIYF. The CDR3 DNA is TGTGCCAGCAGCGACGAACAGGTCTCTGGAAACACCATATATTTT.

V and J are TRBV7-6 and TRBJ2-2; the match to TRBD2 covers 9 bases. Germline V lookup: CDR1 SGHVS, CDR2 FNYEAQ. CDR3 length: 19 residues. V trimming: 1 base; J trimming: 0 bases; junction bases outside the gene matches: 9. The CDR3 DNA reads as TGTGCCAGCAGCTTAGAGGGGACTAGCAGCCTTACGAACACCGGGGAGCTGTTTTTT. Residues: CASSLEGTSSLTNTGELFF.

The chain combines TRBV14 with TRBJ2-1; the D call may be TRBD1 or TRBD2 (5 bases each). The CDR3 spans 15 residues. V lost 5 bases, J lost 2 bases, and 13 bases lay in between. Germline CDR1 SGHDN, CDR2 FVKESK. This chain's CDR3 is CASSVQASPYNEQFF. The CDR3, as DNA: TGTGCCAGCAGCGTACAGGCTAGCCCCTACAATGAGCAGTTCTTC.